These 26 T cell receptor beta chains were sequenced from one sample in a study of blood T cell repertoires in COVID-19. Assay: immunoSEQ multiplex PCR; the TCRdb copy retains only in-frame clones and omits some. Of under 150,000 clones in the sample, about four fifths were seen once. The specimen was peripheral blood. The receptors stem from a human donor in a cohort sampled during active COVID-19.

The table lists this clone with a count of one. The chain links TRBV6-5 to TRBJ2-7, with D unclear. The CDR3 extends over 13 amino acids. Looked up from germline, CDR1 is MNHEY and CDR2 is SVGAGI. V was trimmed by 5 bases and J by 6 bases, leaving 14 bases between them. CDR3: CASSMTYQIEQYF. DNA for the CDR3: TGTGCCAGCAGTATGACATACCAAATCGAGCAGTACTTC.

This chain uses TRBV10-3 with TRBJ2-2; D is perhaps TRBD2 (5 bases). V lost 4 bases, J lost 1 base, and 10 bases lay in between. Germline CDR1 ENHRY, CDR2 SYGVKD. The CDR3 has 15 residues. The CDR3 nucleotides read TGTGCCATCAGTGGGGCACGGGGGAACACCGGGGAGCTGTTTTTT. It specifies CAISGARGNTGELFF.

The chain recombines TRBV2 with TRBJ1-1; D is perhaps TRBD1 (6 bases). CDR1 is SNHLY, CDR2 FYNNEI, per germline. The CDR3 totals 14 residues. Trimming removed 2 bases from V and 6 bases from J, with 13 bases in between. The CDR3 region has the DNA TGTGCCAGCAGTGAAACAGGGTATGAATCTGAAGCTTTCTTT. It translates to CASSETGYESEAFF.

The CDR3 loop is CASSLGQGSSLNTGELFF. Written as DNA, the CDR3 is TGCGCCAGCAGCTTGGGCCAGGGGTCTTCTCTTAACACCGGGGAGCTGTTTTTT. The chain has TRBV5-1 and TRBJ2-2; D is perhaps TRBD1 (6 bases). V gave up 0 bases and J gave up 2 bases, with 17 bases separating them. This CDR3 has 18 amino acids. The germline V gene encodes CDR1 SGHRS and CDR2 YFSETQ.

The rearrangement uses TRBV7-3 and TRBJ1-1; D might be TRBD1 (6 bases). The CDR3 length is 16 residues. V was clipped by 0 bases and J by 0 bases, with 11 bases between them. Germline assignment: CDR1 SGHTA and CDR2 FQGTGA. CDR3 sequence (DNA): TGTGCCAGCAGCTTAACCCACCAGGGGTTGAACACTGAAGCTTTCTTT. It codes for CASSLTHQGLNTEAFF.

The genes are TRBV23-1 and TRBJ2-4; 7 bases fit TRBD1. TRBV23-1 is labeled an ORF, and its function is uncertain. J was trimmed by 0 bases and V by 3 bases; bases with no gene match: 8. This CDR3 has 17 residues. CDR3 residues: CASSHPLDRLAKNIQYF. In DNA, the CDR3 is TGCGCCAGCAGTCACCCTTTGGACAGGCTAGCCAAAAACATTCAGTACTTC.

This clone was seen repeatedly, ten times or more. The V and J genes are TRBV7-2 and TRBJ2-1; TRBD2 matches at 11 bases. Germline assignment: CDR1 SGHTA and CDR2 FQGNSA. The CDR3 runs 15 residues. V lost 3 bases, J lost 3 bases, and 1 base stayed unmatched. The CDR3 spells CASSLTSGNYNEQFF. The CDR3 bases are TGTGCCAGCAGCTTGACTAGCGGGAACTACAATGAGCAGTTCTTC.

The chain has TRBV9 and TRBJ2-4, with D unresolved. The CDR3 extends over 16 amino acids. CDR1 and CDR2 from the germline V gene are SGDLS and YYNGEE. V lost 5 bases and J lost 0, with 15 bases in between. The CDR3 DNA reads as TGTGCCAGCAGTAAGTTTTCACGGGTAGCCAAAAACATTCAGTACTTC. The encoded protein is CASSKFSRVAKNIQYF.

This rearrangement joins TRBV6-2 or TRBV6-3 to TRBJ2-3; 9 nucleotides align to TRBD2. The CDR3 is 14 amino acids. From germline, CDR1 is MNHEY and CDR2 SVGEGT. V dropped 5 bases and J dropped 6; count of bases not matched to a gene: 6. As DNA, the CDR3 is TGTGCCAGCAGTCGCGGGGGGGCTGGGGATACGCAGTATTTT. Translating it yields CASSRGGAGDTQYF.

J is TRBJ2-7 and V is TRBV28; 7 bases match TRBD2. The V segment lost 3 bases and the J segment 5 bases; nucleotides outside the gene matches: 10. Looked up from germline, CDR1 is MDHEN and CDR2 is SYDVKM. The CDR3 covers 15 residues. The CDR3 nucleotides are TGTGCCAGCAGTTTTCTGGCACTAGCGTTTGACGAGCAGTACTTC. Its protein product is CASSFLALAFDEQYF. Filled out from reference TRBV28 and TRBJ2-7, the complete variable domain reads DVKVTQSSRYLVKRTGEKVFLECVQDMDHENMFWYRQDPGLGLRLIYFSYDVKMKEKGDIPEGYSVSREKKERFSLILESASTNQTSMYLCASSFLALAFDEQYFGPGTRLTVT.

V and J are TRBV7-3 and TRBJ2-1; D possibly corresponds to TRBD1 (6 bases). This CDR3 region has 15 residues. V was pared by 5 bases and J by 0 bases, with 11 bases between. Germline-derived CDR1 and CDR2 are SGHTA and FQGTGA. The CDR3 DNA sequence: TGTGCCAGCAGCCCAGGGGCGGGCTCCTACAATGAGCAGTTCTTC. Protein: CASSPGAGSYNEQFF. The whole variable domain, filled in from reference TRBV7-3 and TRBJ2-1, reads GAGVSQTPSNKVTEKGKYVELRCDPISGHTALYWYRQSLGQGPEFLIYFQGTGAADDSGLPNDRFFAVRPEGSVSTLKIQRTERGDSAVYLCASSPGAGSYNEQFFGPGTRLTVL.

The genes are TRBV15 and TRBJ2-2; 9 bases are shared with TRBD1. The V and J ends lost 3 bases and 8 bases, in that order; junction bases with no gene match: 13. CDR3 length: 17 amino acids. Germline lookup yields CDR1 LNHNV and CDR2 YYDKDF (reference sequence). The CDR3 nucleotides read TGTGCCACCAGCAGTCCCCCGGGACAGGGTCCCGTTGGGGAGCTGTTTTTT. Residues: CATSSPPGQGPVGELFF.

The gene calls are TRBV29-1 and TRBJ2-5; TRBD1 is a possible D gene (5 bases). With 3 bases removed from V and 2 bases from J, the gap between germline ends came to 7 bases. The CDR3 is 12 amino acids. CDR1 is SQVTM and CDR2 is ANQGSEA in the germline V gene. The CDR3 protein is CSVDRQQETQYF. The CDR3 DNA reads TGCAGCGTTGATCGACAGCAAGAGACCCAGTACTTC.

The CDR3 DNA follows: TGCGCCAGCAGCTTCTCTAGCGGGGGAGGCTATGAGCAGTTCTTC. Translating it yields CASSFSSGGGYEQFF. The chain recombines TRBV5-1 with TRBJ2-1; 10 bases line up with TRBD2. Unmatched junction bases numbered 7, after V lost 2 bases and J lost 8 bases. From germline, CDR1 is SGHRS and CDR2 YFSETQ. This CDR3 region has 15 residues.

The chain couples TRBV9 to TRBJ2-1; 8 nucleotides match TRBD2. The V gene's germline CDR1 is SGDLS and CDR2 YYNGEE. The V and J ends lost 4 bases and 12 bases, in that order; junction bases with no gene match: 6. CDR3 length: 12 amino acids. The CDR3 sequence: CASSPRGGRQFF. CDR3 bases: TGTGCCAGCAGCCCCCGGGGGGGGCGGCAGTTCTTC. Variable domain in full (rest from reference TRBV9 and TRBJ2-1): DSGVTQTPKHLITATGQRVTLRCSPRSGDLSVYWYQQSLDQGLQFLIQYYNGEERAKGNILERFSAQQFPDLHSELNLSSLELGDSALYFCASSPRGGRQFFGPGTRLTVL.

This clone occurred once. The chain combines TRBV6-4 with TRBJ2-5; TRBD2 agrees at 7 bases. V lost 11 bases and J lost 2; bases outside the gene matches: 20. The CDR3 has 17 residues. CDR1 and CDR2 (germline): MRHNA, SNTAGT. The chain's CDR3 is CACTMGVGRGPQETQYF. CDR3 nucleotide sequence: TGTGCCTGTACGATGGGTGTAGGGAGGGGACCTCAAGAGACCCAGTACTTC.

The V and J genes are TRBV7-6 and TRBJ2-3; TRBD2 matches 7 bases. The V segment lost 3 bases and the J segment 1 base; nucleotides outside the gene matches: 7. The CDR3 has 16 amino acids. CDR1 SGHVS and CDR2 FNYEAQ come from the germline V gene. The CDR3: CASSFILAEGTDTQYF. Written as DNA, the CDR3 is TGTGCCAGCAGCTTCATCCTAGCGGAAGGCACAGATACGCAGTATTTT.

The gene calls are TRBV7-2 and TRBJ1-2; a weak D match, TRBD1 (6 bases). Germline CDR1 SGHTA, CDR2 FQGNSA. V was pared by 2 bases and J by 1 base, with 11 bases between. The CDR3 has 15 residues. CDR3 DNA: TGTGCCAGCAGCTTATCGGCAGGGGTTAACTATGGCTACACCTTC. Its protein product is CASSLSAGVNYGYTF.

The genes are TRBV7-3 and TRBJ2-5; no reliable D call. The V gene lost 2 bases and the J gene lost 5 bases, with 21 bases spanning the gap. Germline CDR1 SGHTA, CDR2 FQGTGA. The CDR3 covers 17 residues. Written as DNA, the CDR3 is TGTGCCAGCAGCTTACCGCCCCAACAAGGTCTGAGGGAGACCCAGTACTTC. This codes for CASSLPPQQGLRETQYF.

The J gene is TRBJ2-1, the V gene TRBV5-6, with TRBD2 matching over 7 bases. Germline V lookup: CDR1 SGHDT, CDR2 YYEEEE. The V gene end was trimmed by 6 bases and the J gene end by 7 bases; junction bases not matched to a gene: 13. The CDR3 sequence is 15 residues long. In DNA form, the CDR3 reads TGTGCCAGCAATCCCCGCGCTAGCGGCGGAAATGAGCAGTTCTTC. It translates to CASNPRASGGNEQFF.

V gene TRBV9 combines with J gene TRBJ2-2, with 7 bases that match TRBD1. The CDR3 totals 17 residues. The V gene's germline CDR1 is SGDLS and CDR2 YYNGEE. V lost 2 bases to trimming and J lost 4 bases; unmatched junction nucleotides: 11. CDR3 residues: CASSVTGLGVGTGELFF. The CDR3 nucleotides read TGTGCCAGCAGCGTGACAGGGTTAGGGGTGGGCACCGGGGAGCTGTTTTTT.

V usage is TRBV7-8 and J usage is TRBJ2-1, with 12 bases matching TRBD2. The CDR3 contains 13 residues. Trimming took 9 bases from V and 6 from J; bases not matched to a gene: 3. Per germline, CDR1 SGHVS and CDR2 FQNEAQ. Written as DNA, the CDR3 is TGTGCCAGTACTAGCGGGGGGTTCAATGAGCAGTTCTTC. Translating gives CASTSGGFNEQFF.

The chain links TRBV28 to TRBJ1-2; 9 bases fit TRBD1. Germline-derived CDR1 and CDR2 are MDHEN and SYDVKM. Trimming removed 3 bases from V and 8 bases from J; junction bases left unmatched: 10. There are 15 residues in the CDR3. This CDR3 reads CASSFYAGTGSGYTF. CDR3 bases: TGTGCCAGCAGTTTCTACGCTGGGACAGGGAGCGGCTACACCTTC.

In DNA, the CDR3 is TGTGCCAGCAGTTTACCGGGACACTATAATTCACCCCTCCACTTT. Amino acid sequence: CASSLPGHYNSPLHF. The rearrangement links TRBV28 to TRBJ1-6; D possibly corresponds to TRBD1 (6 bases). Germline V gives CDR1 MDHEN, CDR2 SYDVKM. The CDR3 is made up of 15 amino acids. The germline V and J ends were trimmed by 2 bases and 3 bases, with 8 bases remaining between them.

The V gene is TRBV9, the J gene TRBJ1-1, with TRBD1 matching over 9 bases. The CDR3 spans 16 residues. The germline gives CDR1 SGDLS, CDR2 YYNGEE. The trim removed 7 bases at V and 1 base at J, leaving 11 bases unmatched. CDR3 nucleotides: TGTGCCAGCGCACCGGGACAGGGCGGATCGAACACTGAAGCTTTCTTT. It is translated as CASAPGQGGSNTEAFF. The full variable domain, completed using reference TRBV9 and TRBJ1-1, is DSGVTQTPKHLITATGQRVTLRCSPRSGDLSVYWYQQSLDQGLQFLIQYYNGEERAKGNILERFSAQQFPDLHSELNLSSLELGDSALYFCASAPGQGGSNTEAFFGQGTRLTVV.

The chain links TRBV10-3 to TRBJ2-7; 7 bases are shared with TRBD2. The germline gives CDR1 ENHRY, CDR2 SYGVKD. The CDR3 is made up of 14 amino acids. The V segment lost 5 bases and the J segment 6 bases; nucleotides outside the gene matches: 10. The CDR3 is CAISPTSTGGEQYF. The CDR3 coding sequence is TGTGCCATCAGTCCTACCTCCACGGGGGGCGAGCAGTACTTC.